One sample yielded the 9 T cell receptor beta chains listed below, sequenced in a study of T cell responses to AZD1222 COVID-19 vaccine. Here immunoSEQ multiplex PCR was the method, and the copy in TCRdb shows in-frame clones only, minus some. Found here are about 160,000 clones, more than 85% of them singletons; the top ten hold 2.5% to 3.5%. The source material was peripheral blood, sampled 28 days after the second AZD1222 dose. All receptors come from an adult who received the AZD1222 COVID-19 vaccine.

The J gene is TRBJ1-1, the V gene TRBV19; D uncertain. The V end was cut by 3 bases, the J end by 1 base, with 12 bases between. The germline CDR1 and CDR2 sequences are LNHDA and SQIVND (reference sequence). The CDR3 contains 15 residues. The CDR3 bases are TGTGCCAGTAGTATTTCTCGGCATGGGAACACTGAAGCTTTCTTT. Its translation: CASSISRHGNTEAFF.

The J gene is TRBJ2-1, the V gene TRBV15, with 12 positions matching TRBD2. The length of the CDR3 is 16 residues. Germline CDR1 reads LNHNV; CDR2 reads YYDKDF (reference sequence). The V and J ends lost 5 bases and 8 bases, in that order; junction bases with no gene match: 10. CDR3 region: CATSLRTSGMVDEQFF. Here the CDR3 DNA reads TGTGCCACCAGCCTCAGGACTAGCGGGATGGTGGATGAGCAGTTCTTC.

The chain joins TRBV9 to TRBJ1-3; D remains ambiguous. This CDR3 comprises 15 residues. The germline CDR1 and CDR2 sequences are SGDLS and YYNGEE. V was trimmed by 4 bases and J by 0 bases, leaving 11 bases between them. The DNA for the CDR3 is TGTGCCAGCAGCTACTCACCCGTCTCTGGAAACACCATATATTTT. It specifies CASSYSPVSGNTIYF.

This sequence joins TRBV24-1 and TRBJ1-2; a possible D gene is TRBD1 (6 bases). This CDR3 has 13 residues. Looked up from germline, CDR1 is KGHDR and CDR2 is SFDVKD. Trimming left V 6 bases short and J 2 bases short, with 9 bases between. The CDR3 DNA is TGTGCCACCAGTTCCGGACAGAACTATGGCTACACCTTC. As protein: CATSSGQNYGYTF.

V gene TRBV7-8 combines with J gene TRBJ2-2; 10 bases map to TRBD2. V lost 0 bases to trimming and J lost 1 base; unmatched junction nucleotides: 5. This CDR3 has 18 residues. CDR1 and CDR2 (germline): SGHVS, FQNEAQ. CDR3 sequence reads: CASSLAPSGRGNTGELFF. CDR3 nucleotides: TGTGCCAGCAGCTTAGCGCCCAGCGGGAGGGGGAACACCGGGGAGCTGTTTTTT.

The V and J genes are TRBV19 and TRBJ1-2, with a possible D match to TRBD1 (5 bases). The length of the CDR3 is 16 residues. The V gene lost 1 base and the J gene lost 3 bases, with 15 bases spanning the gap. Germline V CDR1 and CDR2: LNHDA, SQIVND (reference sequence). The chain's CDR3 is CASSIGGWGSDYGYTF. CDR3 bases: TGTGCCAGTAGTATAGGGGGTTGGGGGTCCGACTATGGCTACACCTTC.

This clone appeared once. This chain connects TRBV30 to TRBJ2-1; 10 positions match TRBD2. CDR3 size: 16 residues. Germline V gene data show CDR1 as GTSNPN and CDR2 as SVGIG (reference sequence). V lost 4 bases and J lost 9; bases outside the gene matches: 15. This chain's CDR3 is CAWMTPRASGSLEQFF. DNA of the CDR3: TGTGCCTGGATGACCCCCCGGGCTAGCGGGAGCCTTGAGCAGTTCTTC.

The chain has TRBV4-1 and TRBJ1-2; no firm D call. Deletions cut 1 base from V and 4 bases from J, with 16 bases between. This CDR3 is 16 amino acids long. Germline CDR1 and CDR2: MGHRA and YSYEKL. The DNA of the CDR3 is TGCGCCAGCAGCCAAGTATTAACCGCGCGCGCCTATGGCTACACCTTC. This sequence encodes CASSQVLTARAYGYTF.

The CDR3 bases are TGCGCCAGCAGTGGACAGGGAGGTTCACCCCTCCACTTT. Its translation: CASSGQGGSPLHF. The V and J genes are TRBV10-1 and TRBJ1-6; 7 positions match TRBD1. The CDR3 length is 13 residues. V was pared by 4 bases and J by 9 bases, with 3 bases of the junction left unmatched. The germline gives CDR1 WNHNN, CDR2 SYGVQD (reference sequence).